This T cell receptor beta chain was sequenced in a study of T cells in localized non-small cell lung cancer. General study points: Across samples, adjacent lung featured a median roughly 50 of the top 100 tumor clones.

The CDR3 covers 14 residues. CDR1 is MDHEN and CDR2 is SYDVKM in the germline V gene. V was cut by 5 bases and J by 3 bases, with 13 bases left in between. Assay: immunoSEQ multiplex PCR; the TCRdb copy retains only in-frame clones and omits some. The sample carries 35,000 to 40,000 clones, more than 75% recorded once. This clone was recorded only once. Its antigen is unknown. The specimen comprised peripheral blood, sampled before any cancer treatment. The rearrangement uses TRBV28 and TRBJ1-1; TRBD1 might be the D (6 bases). The sequence came from a man aged 35-69 years with stage I lung adenocarcinoma. CDR3 loop: CASSPGQIYTEAFF. CDR3 sequence (DNA): TGTGCCAGCAGTCCGGGACAAATATACACTGAAGCTTTCTTT.